The clone carrying this TCR beta chain was recorded once. What it binds is unknown. Generated by immunoSEQ multiplex PCR, the TCRdb table keeps only in-frame clones and is missing some. The sample yields over 100,000 clones, more than 70% seen once. In germline, CDR1 is SGHTA, CDR2 FQGNSA. The CDR3 extends over 18 amino acids. V lost 5 bases, J lost 4 bases, and 26 bases lay in between. These data originate in a study of T cell responses to AZD1222 COVID-19 vaccine. Study as a whole: Pooled together were second doses at about 4 or about 12 weeks.

Findings and limits, study-wide: Clonal diversity was possibly underestimated, and white British individuals and females predominated among donors.

This TCR came from an adult in good health. Sequencing was performed on peripheral blood, taken on day 0 of AZD1222 vaccination. The chain employs TRBV7-2 and TRBJ1-2; D ambiguous. The CDR3 loop is CASSQRPSSQGMGYGYTF. In nucleotides, the CDR3 is TGTGCCAGCAGCCAACGGCCCTCCTCCCAAGGCATGGGCTATGGCTACACCTTC.